This TCR beta chain is drawn from a study of blood T cell repertoires in COVID-19. Measured with immunoSEQ multiplex PCR; TCRdb has only the in-frame clones, and not every one. The repertoire consists of around 88,000 clones, with 80% occurring once and the leading ten covering roughly 8.4%. The CDR3 sequence is 16 residues long. Trimming cost V 2 bases and J 1 base, with 15 bases left between them. Germline V gene sequence: CDR1 SGHKS, CDR2 YYEKEE (reference sequence). The chain links TRBV5-5 to TRBJ1-1, with D uncertain. The sample comprised peripheral blood. This sequence originates from a man aged 50 to 59 who had recovered from COVID-19. The CDR3 is CASSFSSGQKNTEAFF. DNA for the CDR3: TGTGCCAGCAGCTTTTCGTCAGGTCAAAAGAACACTGAAGCTTTCTTT.